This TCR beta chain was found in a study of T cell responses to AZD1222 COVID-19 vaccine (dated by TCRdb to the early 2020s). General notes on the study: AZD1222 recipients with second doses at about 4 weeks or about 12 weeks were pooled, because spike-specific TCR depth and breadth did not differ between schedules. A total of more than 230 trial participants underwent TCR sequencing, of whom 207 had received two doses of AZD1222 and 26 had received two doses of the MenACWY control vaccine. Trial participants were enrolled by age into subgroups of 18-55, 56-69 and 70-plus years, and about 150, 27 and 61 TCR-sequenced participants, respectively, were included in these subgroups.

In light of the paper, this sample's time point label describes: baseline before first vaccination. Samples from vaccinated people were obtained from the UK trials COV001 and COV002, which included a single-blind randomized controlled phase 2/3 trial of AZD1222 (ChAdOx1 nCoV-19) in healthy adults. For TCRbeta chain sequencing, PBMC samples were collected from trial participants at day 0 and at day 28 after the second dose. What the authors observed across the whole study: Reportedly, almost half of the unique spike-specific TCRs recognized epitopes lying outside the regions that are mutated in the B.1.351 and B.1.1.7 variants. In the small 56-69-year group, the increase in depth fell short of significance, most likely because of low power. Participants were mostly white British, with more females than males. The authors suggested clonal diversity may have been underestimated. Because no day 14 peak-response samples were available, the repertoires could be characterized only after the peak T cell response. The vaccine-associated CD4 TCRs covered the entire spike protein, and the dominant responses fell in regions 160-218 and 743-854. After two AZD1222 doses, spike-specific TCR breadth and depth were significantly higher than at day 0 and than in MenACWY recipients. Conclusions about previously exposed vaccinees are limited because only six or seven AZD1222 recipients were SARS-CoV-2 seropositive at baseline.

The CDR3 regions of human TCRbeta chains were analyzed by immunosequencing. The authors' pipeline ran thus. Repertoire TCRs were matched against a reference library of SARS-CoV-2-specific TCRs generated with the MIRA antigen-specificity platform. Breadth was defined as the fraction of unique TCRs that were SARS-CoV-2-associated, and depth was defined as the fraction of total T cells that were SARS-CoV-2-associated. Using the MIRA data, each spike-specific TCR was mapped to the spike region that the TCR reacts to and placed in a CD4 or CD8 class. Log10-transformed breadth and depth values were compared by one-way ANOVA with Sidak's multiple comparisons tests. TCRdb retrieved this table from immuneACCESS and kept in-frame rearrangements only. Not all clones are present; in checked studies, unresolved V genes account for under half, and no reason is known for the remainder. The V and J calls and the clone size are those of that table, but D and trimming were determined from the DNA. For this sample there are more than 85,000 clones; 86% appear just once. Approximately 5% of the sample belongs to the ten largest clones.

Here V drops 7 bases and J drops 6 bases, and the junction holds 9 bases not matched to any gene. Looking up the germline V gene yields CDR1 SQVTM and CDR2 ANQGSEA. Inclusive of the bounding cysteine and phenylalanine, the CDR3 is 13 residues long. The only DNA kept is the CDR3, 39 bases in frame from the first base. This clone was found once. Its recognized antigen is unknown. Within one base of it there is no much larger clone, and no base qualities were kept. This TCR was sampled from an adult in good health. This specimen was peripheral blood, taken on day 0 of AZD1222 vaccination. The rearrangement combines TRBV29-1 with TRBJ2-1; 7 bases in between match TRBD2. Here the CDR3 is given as CSGEAGSRNEQFF. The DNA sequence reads TGCAGCGGGGAAGCGGGATCGCGCAATGAGCAGTTCTTC.